The rows below give T cell receptor beta chains drawn from one sample of a study of graft-versus-host responses after intestinal transplantation. These receptors' antigens are unknown. Clones were read by immunoSEQ multiplex PCR, and TCRdb kept only the in-frame ones, dropping some. The data hold just under 50,000 clones, with roughly 80% observed a single time. Specimen: unstimulated CD4+ T cells sorted from spleen or lymph node cells, collected before transplant. The receptors were sampled from a human donor who was the organ donor for an intestinal transplant. CDR3s include the opening cysteine and the closing phenylalanine or tryptophan. The D gene is left open where the match is weak. Clone sizes are given selectively: once, few, many, or a class where the clone is expanded.

v_call: TRBV5-4
cdr3_length: 20
clone_size: .
j_call: TRBJ1-6
d_call: .
cdr3_aa: CASSLLSGWDPSSYNSPLHF
cdr3_nt: TGTGCCAGCAGCTTATTATCGGGGTGGGACCCGAGCTCCTATAATTCACCCCTCCACTTT

v_call: TRBV6-1
cdr3_length: 13
clone_size: .
j_call: TRBJ1-2
d_call: .
cdr3_aa: CASSESALGGYTF
cdr3_nt: TGTGCCAGCAGTGAGTCCGCCTTAGGAGGCTACACCTTC

v_call: TRBV4-1
cdr3_length: 15
clone_size: .
j_call: TRBJ2-6
d_call: .
cdr3_aa: CASSQGLAGANVLTF
cdr3_nt: TGCGCCAGCAGCCAAGGACTAGCTGGGGCCAACGTCCTGACTTTC

v_call: TRBV6-6
cdr3_length: 14
clone_size: few
j_call: TRBJ2-7
d_call: .
cdr3_aa: CASRGYAQGYEQYF
cdr3_nt: TGTGCCAGCAGGGGTTACGCTCAGGGCTACGAGCAGTACTTC

v_call: TRBV4-2
cdr3_length: 17
clone_size: .
j_call: TRBJ2-4
d_call: TRBD2
cdr3_aa: CASSQDGLAGAKNIQYF
cdr3_nt: TGTGCCAGCAGCCAAGATGGACTAGCGGGAGCCAAAAACATTCAGTACTTC

v_call: TRBV7-8
cdr3_length: 14
clone_size: .
j_call: TRBJ2-7
d_call: .
cdr3_aa: CASSLAAKTYEQYF
cdr3_nt: TGTGCCAGCAGCTTAGCGGCCAAGACCTACGAGCAGTACTTC

v_call: TRBV19
cdr3_length: 15
clone_size: .
j_call: TRBJ2-3
d_call: .
cdr3_aa: CASSRSSASTDTQYF
cdr3_nt: TGTGCCAGTAGTAGGTCTAGCGCTAGCACAGATACGCAGTATTTT

v_call: TRBV5-4
cdr3_length: 16
clone_size: .
j_call: TRBJ2-4
d_call: TRBD1
cdr3_aa: CASSLRTGGAENIQYF
cdr3_nt: TGTGCCAGCAGCCTGCGGACAGGGGGCGCGGAAAACATTCAGTACTTC

v_call: TRBV1
cdr3_length: 17
clone_size: .
j_call: TRBJ2-3
d_call: .
cdr3_aa: CTSSLPFVEGATDTQYF
cdr3_nt: TGCACCAGCAGCCTCCCTTTTGTAGAGGGGGCTACAGATACGCAGTATTTT

v_call: TRBV5-8
cdr3_length: 14
clone_size: .
j_call: TRBJ1-5
d_call: .
cdr3_aa: CASSRDLRDQPQHF
cdr3_nt: TGTGCCAGCAGCCGGGACTTAAGAGATCAGCCCCAGCATTTT

v_call: TRBV27
cdr3_length: 15
clone_size: .
j_call: TRBJ1-6
d_call: .
cdr3_aa: CASTFDRRGNSPLHF
cdr3_nt: TGTGCCAGCACCTTCGACAGGCGCGGAAATTCACCCCTCCACTTT

v_call: TRBV30
cdr3_length: 13
clone_size: once
j_call: TRBJ1-2
d_call: .
cdr3_aa: CALTGRVNYGYTF
cdr3_nt: TGTGCCTTAACGGGGAGGGTTAACTATGGCTACACCTTC

v_call: TRBV5-1
cdr3_length: 12
clone_size: .
j_call: TRBJ1-3
d_call: .
cdr3_aa: CASRGSGNTIYF
cdr3_nt: TGCGCCAGTCGCGGATCAGGAAACACCATATATTTT

v_call: TRBV6-7
cdr3_length: 18
clone_size: .
j_call: TRBJ2-6
d_call: .
cdr3_aa: CASSYSRAAETGANVLTF
cdr3_nt: TGTGCCAGCAGTTACTCGAGAGCGGCAGAAACTGGGGCCAACGTCCTGACTTTC

v_call: TRBV5-1
cdr3_length: 16
clone_size: once
j_call: TRBJ2-7
d_call: TRBD2
cdr3_aa: CASSSRTSGGHYEQYF
cdr3_nt: TGCGCCAGCAGCTCGCGGACTAGCGGGGGGCACTACGAGCAGTACTTC

v_call: TRBV11-2
cdr3_length: 14
clone_size: once
j_call: TRBJ2-3
d_call: .
cdr3_aa: CASSLGGPTDTQYF
cdr3_nt: TGTGCCAGCAGCTTGGGGGGGCCCACAGATACGCAGTATTTT

v_call: TRBV5-6
cdr3_length: 15
clone_size: once
j_call: TRBJ2-3
d_call: .
cdr3_aa: CASSLEARGTDTQYF
cdr3_nt: TGTGCCAGCAGCCTGGAGGCTAGGGGCACAGATACGCAGTATTTT

v_call: TRBV2
cdr3_length: 14
clone_size: .
j_call: TRBJ2-1
d_call: TRBD2
cdr3_aa: CASKGLAGWDEQFF
cdr3_nt: TGTGCCAGCAAGGGCCTAGCGGGGTGGGATGAGCAGTTCTTC

v_call: TRBV19
cdr3_length: 15
clone_size: once
j_call: TRBJ1-3
d_call: .
cdr3_aa: CASSMSLSAGNTIYF
cdr3_nt: TGTGCCAGTAGTATGTCGTTGAGCGCTGGAAACACCATATATTTT

v_call: TRBV4-1
cdr3_length: 14
clone_size: .
j_call: TRBJ1-3
d_call: .
cdr3_aa: CASSQTGYGNTIYF
cdr3_nt: TGCGCCAGCAGCCAAACAGGGTATGGAAACACCATATATTTT

v_call: TRBV6-5
cdr3_length: 15
clone_size: .
j_call: TRBJ1-1
d_call: TRBD1
cdr3_aa: CASIDREIVDTEAFF
cdr3_nt: TGTGCCAGCATAGACAGGGAAATAGTGGACACTGAAGCTTTCTTT

v_call: TRBV2
cdr3_length: 15
clone_size: .
j_call: TRBJ2-7
d_call: .
cdr3_aa: CASSTTDSLGYEQYF
cdr3_nt: TGTGCCAGCAGTACAACGGACAGTTTAGGTTACGAGCAGTACTTC

v_call: TRBV9
cdr3_length: 17
clone_size: .
j_call: TRBJ2-3
d_call: .
cdr3_aa: CASSVAPGGLITDTQYF
cdr3_nt: TGTGCCAGCAGCGTAGCGCCGGGGGGCTTGATCACAGATACGCAGTATTTT

v_call: TRBV2
cdr3_length: 14
clone_size: .
j_call: TRBJ1-4
d_call: TRBD1
cdr3_aa: CASSLDRGREKLFF
cdr3_nt: TGTGCCAGCAGTTTGGACAGGGGGCGGGAAAAACTGTTTTTT

v_call: TRBV25-1
cdr3_length: 12
clone_size: .
j_call: TRBJ1-1
d_call: .
cdr3_aa: CASSDRNTEAFF
cdr3_nt: TGTGCCAGCAGTGACAGGAACACTGAAGCTTTCTTT

v_call: TRBV23-1
cdr3_length: 15
clone_size: .
j_call: TRBJ1-1
d_call: TRBD1
cdr3_aa: CASSQSDRVNAEAFF
cdr3_nt: TGCGCCAGCAGTCAATCGGACAGGGTGAACGCTGAAGCTTTCTTT

v_call: TRBV5-4
cdr3_length: 16
clone_size: .
j_call: TRBJ2-2
d_call: TRBD2
cdr3_aa: CASSWGLAGVGGELFF
cdr3_nt: TGTGCCAGCAGCTGGGGACTAGCGGGAGTTGGCGGGGAGCTGTTTTTT

v_call: TRBV19
cdr3_length: 14
clone_size: few
j_call: TRBJ2-7
d_call: .
cdr3_aa: CASSISGGPGEQYF
cdr3_nt: TGTGCCAGTAGTATTTCTGGGGGACCGGGCGAGCAGTACTTC

v_call: TRBV4-3
cdr3_length: 14
clone_size: .
j_call: TRBJ1-2
d_call: .
cdr3_aa: CASSQDTGENGYTF
cdr3_nt: TGCGCCAGCAGCCAAGATACCGGGGAAAATGGCTACACCTTC

v_call: TRBV4-1
cdr3_length: 16
clone_size: .
j_call: TRBJ2-1
d_call: .
cdr3_aa: CASSQDKGGRVNEQFF
cdr3_nt: TGCGCCAGCAGCCAAGATAAGGGGGGGCGGGTGAATGAGCAGTTCTTC

v_call: TRBV6-5
cdr3_length: 13
clone_size: few
j_call: TRBJ2-7
d_call: .
cdr3_aa: CASSPRDRYEQYF
cdr3_nt: TGTGCCAGCAGTCCCCGGGACCGCTACGAGCAGTACTTC

v_call: TRBV25-1
cdr3_length: 14
clone_size: .
j_call: TRBJ2-7
d_call: TRBD2
cdr3_aa: CASSPWRGAHEQYF
cdr3_nt: TGTGCCAGCAGCCCCTGGCGGGGGGCCCACGAGCAGTACTTC

v_call: TRBV6-1
cdr3_length: 14
clone_size: .
j_call: TRBJ1-1
d_call: .
cdr3_aa: CASSQRPMNTEAFF
cdr3_nt: TGTGCCAGCAGTCAAAGGCCCATGAACACTGAAGCTTTCTTT

v_call: TRBV19
cdr3_length: 16
clone_size: .
j_call: TRBJ1-2
d_call: TRBD1
cdr3_aa: CASSIRNRGNLYGYTF
cdr3_nt: TGTGCCAGTAGTATAAGAAACAGGGGCAACCTCTATGGCTACACCTTC

v_call: TRBV5-6
cdr3_length: 16
clone_size: few
j_call: TRBJ2-1
d_call: .
cdr3_aa: CASSSLRGASYNEQFF
cdr3_nt: TGTGCCAGCAGCTCGCTACGGGGGGCCAGCTACAATGAGCAGTTCTTC

v_call: TRBV4-3
cdr3_length: 12
clone_size: .
j_call: TRBJ1-1
d_call: .
cdr3_aa: CATGPLNTEAFF
cdr3_nt: TGCGCCACCGGACCCTTGAACACTGAAGCTTTCTTT

v_call: TRBV6-1
cdr3_length: 13
clone_size: .
j_call: TRBJ1-1
d_call: .
cdr3_aa: CASSTQGGTEAFF
cdr3_nt: TGTGCCAGCAGTACACAGGGCGGCACTGAAGCTTTCTTT

v_call: TRBV11-1
cdr3_length: 16
clone_size: .
j_call: TRBJ2-6
d_call: .
cdr3_aa: CASSSLDGAGANVLTF
cdr3_nt: TGTGCCAGCAGCTCACTCGACGGAGCTGGGGCCAACGTCCTGACTTTC